This T cell receptor (beta chain) comes out of a study of ipilimumab plus nivolumab after autologous stem cell transplantation. At the level of the study: Typical patient got 5 or 6 ipilimumab doses and about eight nivolumab doses (median).

This clone has only a few counts. Data came from immunoSEQ multiplex PCR; TCRdb stores just in-frame clones and leaves some out. The sample consists of more than 9,500 clones, roughly three quarters of them appearing once. The V and J ends lost 0 bases and 6 bases respectively, with 9 bases between them. The CDR3 is 13 amino acids. CDR1 is SGHRS, CDR2 YFSETQ, per germline. The TCR sequence derives from a male donor with diffuse large B-cell lymphoma. This sequence joins TRBV5-1 and TRBJ1-1; D gene uncertain. Sequenced material: PBMCs, taken in a trial of ipilimumab plus nivolumab as post-transplant consolidation. The CDR3 DNA is TGCGCCAGCAGCTTGGCCCAGTGGTCTGAAGCTTTCTTT. Translated, it gives CASSLAQWSEAFF.